Listed below are T cell receptor beta chains from one sample, sequenced in a study of regulatory T cells in long-lasting Graves disease. TCRdb re-called the multiplex PCR reads through MiXCR, storing one row per CDR3 protein. The data contain around 460,000 distinct CDR3 sequences, 14% of them singletons. A further study also used this sample, focusing on T cells in Graves' hyperthyroidism and ophthalmopathy.

The sequencing here drew on peripheral blood mononuclear cells (PBMCs), taken at new diagnosis, from a patient treated with antithyroid drugs. These receptors came from a woman between 50 and 59 years old with Graves disease. The CDR3 runs from the conserved cysteine through the conserved F or W. The D gene is left open where the match is weak. Only some rows state a clone size, as once, few, many or a class for expanded clones.

v_gene	abundance	j_gene	d_gene	CDR3aa	CDR3nt
TRBV20-1	-	TRBJ2-1	-	CSAREIYQSSYNEQFF	TGCAGTGCTAGAGAAATCTACCAGAGCTCCTACAATGAGCAGTTCTTC
TRBV19	few	TRBJ2-1	TRBD1	CASSSVRDRGTGSYNEQFF	TGTGCCAGTAGTTCAGTCCGGGACAGGGGTACGGGGTCCTACAATGAGCAGTTCTTC
TRBV10-3	-	TRBJ2-2	TRBD2	CAISEGLAGTRELFF	TGTGCCATCAGTGAGGGACTAGCGGGTACGCGGGAGCTGTTTTTT
TRBV2	many	TRBJ2-3	-	CASKVGSFTDTQYF	TGTGCCAGCAAAGTAGGGTCCTTCACAGATACGCAGTATTTT
TRBV30	-	TRBJ1-5	TRBD1	CAWSGDRGFNQPQHF	TGTGCCTGGAGTGGCGACAGGGGATTCAATCAGCCCCAGCATTTT
TRBV18	-	TRBJ2-2	TRBD1	CASSPGQASTGELFF	TGTGCCAGCTCACCCGGACAGGCTTCCACCGGGGAGCTGTTTTTT
TRBV6-1	many	TRBJ2-3	TRBD2	CASRIREASTYTQYF	TGTGCCAGCAGGATCCGGGAGGCTAGCACATATACGCAGTATTTT
TRBV30	many	TRBJ1-1	-	CAWSDLSGTEAFF	TGTGCCTGGAGTGATTTGTCGGGCACTGAAGCTTTCTTT
TRBV2	many	TRBJ1-2	-	CASSGRTALYGYTF	TGTGCCAGCAGTGGGCGGACAGCTTTGTATGGCTACACCTTC
TRBV5-5	-	TRBJ1-2	-	CASSLGTLAVNYGYTF	TGTGCCAGCAGCTTGGGGACCCTAGCAGTTAACTATGGCTACACCTTC
TRBV7-6	few	TRBJ2-5	-	CASSRWQLARETQYF	TGTGCCAGCAGCCGATGGCAGTTGGCGCGGGAGACCCAGTACTTC
TRBV29-1	few	TRBJ2-7	-	CSVGKQGGEQYF	TGCAGCGTTGGGAAACAGGGTGGCGAGCAGTACTTC
TRBV5-1	few	TRBJ2-1	TRBD2	CASSFSSGSRDEQFF	TGCGCCAGCAGCTTCTCTAGCGGGAGTAGGGATGAGCAGTTCTTC
TRBV5-1	few	TRBJ2-7	-	CASSLASPGQPYEQYF	TGCGCCAGCAGCTTGGCGAGCCCAGGACAGCCCTACGAGCAGTACTTC
TRBV5-1	-	TRBJ2-2	TRBD2	CASSLPTSGSTGELFF	TGCGCCAGCAGCCTCCCTACTAGCGGGAGCACCGGGGAGCTGTTTTTT
TRBV5-1	many	TRBJ2-7	-	CASGRDNSYEQYF	TGCGCCAGCGGCCGGGATAACTCCTACGAGCAGTACTTC
TRBV27	-	TRBJ2-1	-	CASSLWQGGLSFVNEQFF	TGTGCCAGCAGTTTATGGCAGGGAGGTCTGTCGTTCGTCAATGAGCAGTTCTTC
TRBV7-3	few	TRBJ1-1	-	CASSLQGGSTEAFF	TGTGCCAGCAGCTTACAGGGAGGGAGTACTGAAGCTTTCTTT
TRBV7-9	-	TRBJ2-6	TRBD1	CASSPATGTGVAGANVLTF	TGTGCCAGCAGCCCCGCTACCGGGACAGGGGTGGCAGGGGCCAACGTCCTGACTTTC
TRBV2	-	TRBJ2-5	-	CASRPGENGETQYF	TGTGCCAGCAGGCCAGGGGAAAACGGGGAGACCCAGTACTTC
TRBV5-1	few	TRBJ2-7	TRBD2	CASSPEPSGRTYEQYF	TGCGCCAGCAGCCCGGAACCTAGCGGGAGGACGTACGAGCAGTACTTC
TRBV19	few	TRBJ1-5	-	CASSGDSQPQHF	TGTGCCAGTAGTGGAGACAGCCAGCCCCAGCATTTT
TRBV5-1	-	TRBJ2-3	-	CASSLTSPSPDTQYF	TGCGCCAGCAGCTTGACTAGCCCCTCCCCAGATACGCAGTATTTT
TRBV28	many	TRBJ2-7	-	CASSLRDTSYEQYF	TGTGCCAGCAGCCTTAGGGACACTTCCTACGAGCAGTACTTC
TRBV19	-	TRBJ2-2	-	CASRGVGNTGELFF	TGTGCCAGTAGAGGGGTTGGGAACACCGGGGAGCTGTTTTTT
TRBV9	few	TRBJ2-6	-	CASSVGNLAGANVLTF	TGTGCCAGCAGCGTTGGGAACCTCGCAGGGGCCAACGTCCTGACTTTC
TRBV28	many	TRBJ2-3	TRBD1	CASSLRQGATDTQYF	TGTGCCAGCAGTTTAAGACAGGGGGCAACAGATACGCAGTATTTT
TRBV10-1	-	TRBJ1-1	TRBD1	CASSMTGRDTEAFF	TGCGCCAGCAGCATGACAGGGAGGGACACTGAAGCTTTCTTT
TRBV3-1	few	TRBJ2-5	-	CASSQQDSGETQYF	TGTGCCAGCAGCCAACAGGACTCGGGAGAGACCCAGTACTTC
TRBV11-2	-	TRBJ1-4	TRBD1	CASSLFMWDRVKGWDDKLFF	TGTGCCAGCAGCTTATTTATGTGGGACAGGGTGAAAGGTTGGGATGACAAACTGTTTTTT
TRBV24-1	few	TRBJ2-3	-	CATEGTTDTQYF	TGTGCCACTGAAGGGACTACAGATACGCAGTATTTT
TRBV5-1	many	TRBJ2-3	TRBD2	CASSRLAGVSTDTQYF	TGCGCCAGCAGCCGACTAGCGGGAGTTAGCACAGATACGCAGTATTTT
TRBV2	many	TRBJ2-1	TRBD2	CATPGLANDNEQFF	TGTGCCACCCCTGGACTAGCGAACGACAATGAGCAGTTCTTC
TRBV7-9	once	TRBJ1-1	-	CTSSPRQDTEAFF	TGTACCAGCAGCCCTCGGCAGGACACTGAAGCTTTCTTT
TRBV10-3	-	TRBJ2-2	-	CATSQRETNTGELFF	TGTGCCACGTCACAGAGGGAGACGAACACCGGGGAGCTGTTTTTT
TRBV5-1	-	TRBJ1-4	-	CASSPGFLSQKLFF	TGCGCCAGCAGCCCCGGGTTTCTGTCACAAAAACTGTTTTTT
TRBV7-2	-	TRBJ2-4	-	CASTPVLELAKNIQYF	TGTGCCAGCACCCCAGTACTTGAACTAGCCAAAAACATTCAGTACTTC
TRBV2	many	TRBJ1-1	TRBD1	CASSEIQGGDTEAFF	TGTGCCAGCAGTGAAATTCAGGGGGGGGATACTGAAGCTTTCTTT
TRBV10-3	many	TRBJ2-2	TRBD2	CAISPSGRFSGELFF	TGTGCCATCAGTCCTAGCGGGAGGTTCTCCGGGGAGCTGTTTTTT
TRBV3-1	many	TRBJ2-2	TRBD1	CASSHGQGITGELFF	TGTGCCAGCAGCCATGGACAGGGGATCACCGGGGAGCTGTTTTTT
TRBV6-1	many	TRBJ1-5	-	CASSGGTQPQHF	TGTGCCAGCAGTGGGGGGACTCAGCCCCAGCATTTT
TRBV18	-	TRBJ2-3	TRBD2	CASSPSLAGGPGDTQYF	TGTGCCAGCTCACCATCTTTAGCGGGAGGGCCAGGAGATACGCAGTATTTT
TRBV5-6	few	TRBJ2-7	-	CASSLRLAPYEQYF	TGTGCCAGCAGCTTGCGGCTAGCCCCCTACGAGCAGTACTTC
TRBV25-1	-	TRBJ1-1	TRBD1	CASSDPGQGMNTEAFF	TGTGCCAGCAGTGATCCGGGACAGGGAATGAACACTGAAGCTTTCTTT
TRBV24-1	-	TRBJ2-2	-	CATSDLSQPNTGELFF	TGTGCCACCAGTGATTTGAGTCAGCCGAACACCGGGGAGCTGTTTTTT
TRBV2	many	TRBJ2-1	-	CASSEEWRGLYNEQFF	TGTGCCAGCAGTGAAGAATGGAGGGGGCTTTACAATGAGCAGTTCTTC
TRBV7-2	many	TRBJ2-2	-	CASSARLRTYTGELFF	TGTGCCAGCAGCGCAAGACTACGGACGTACACCGGGGAGCTGTTTTTT
TRBV6-2/TRBV6-3	many	TRBJ2-3	TRBD1	CASSSAGTGVEVAQYF	TGTGCCAGCAGTTCCGCCGGGACAGGGGTGGAAGTGGCGCAGTATTTT
TRBV5-1	many	TRBJ2-1	-	CASLEGAAGYNEQFF	TGCGCCAGCCTGGAAGGGGCGGCGGGGTACAATGAGCAGTTCTTC
TRBV7-6	-	TRBJ2-1	-	CASSRPRGNEQFF	TGTGCCAGCAGTCGACCCCGAGGAAATGAGCAGTTCTTC
TRBV19	-	TRBJ1-2	-	CASSIPRQGYGYTF	TGTGCCAGTAGTATCCCTCGGCAGGGCTATGGCTACACCTTC
TRBV28	many	TRBJ1-2	-	CASSLGHDYGYTF	TGTGCCAGCAGTTTGGGTCACGACTATGGCTACACCTTC